The entry below gives a single TCR beta chain sequence along with its context. The data are from a study of blood T cell repertoires in COVID-19. The wider study: From the United States, Italy and Spain came samples of acute and convalescent COVID-19. PBMCs, B-cell-depleted T cells, or T cells provided the cDNA or gDNA that made up the material.

Per the study methods: Estimation of nucleated cell counts was performed using reference gene primer amplification. Profiled with immunoSEQ multiplex PCR; TCRdb holds only in-frame clones, not every one. The DNA gave D and trimming, while V, J and clone size come from that table. The sample lists about 310,000 clones, around nine tenths occurring once. The CDR3 covers 13 residues. Trimming removed 5 bases at V and 4 bases at J, with 11 bases between. The V gene's germline CDR1 is MDHEN and CDR2 SYDVKM. Specimen: peripheral blood. J is TRBJ1-2 and V is TRBV28; D may be TRBD1 (6 bases). This receptor was obtained from a man aged 45-65 years with active or convalescent COVID-19. The CDR3 DNA sequence: TGTGCCAGCAGTATACAGGGCTTCTATGGCTACACCTTC. Its translation is CASSIQGFYGYTF.